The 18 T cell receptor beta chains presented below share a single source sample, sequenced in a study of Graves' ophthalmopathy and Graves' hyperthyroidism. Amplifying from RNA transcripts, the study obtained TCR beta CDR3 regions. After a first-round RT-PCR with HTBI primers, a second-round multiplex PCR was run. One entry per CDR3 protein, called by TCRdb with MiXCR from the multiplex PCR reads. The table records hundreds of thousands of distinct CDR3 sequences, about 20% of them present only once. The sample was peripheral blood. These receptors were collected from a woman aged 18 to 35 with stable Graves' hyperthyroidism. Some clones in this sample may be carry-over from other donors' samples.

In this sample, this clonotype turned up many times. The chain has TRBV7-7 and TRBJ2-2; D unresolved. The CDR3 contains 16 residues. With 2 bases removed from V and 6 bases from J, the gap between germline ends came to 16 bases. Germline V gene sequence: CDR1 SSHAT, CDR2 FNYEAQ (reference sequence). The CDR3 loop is CASSLSVVPSAGELFF. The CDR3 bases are TGTGCCAGCAGCTTAAGTGTGGTGCCATCGGCCGGGGAGCTGTTTTTT.

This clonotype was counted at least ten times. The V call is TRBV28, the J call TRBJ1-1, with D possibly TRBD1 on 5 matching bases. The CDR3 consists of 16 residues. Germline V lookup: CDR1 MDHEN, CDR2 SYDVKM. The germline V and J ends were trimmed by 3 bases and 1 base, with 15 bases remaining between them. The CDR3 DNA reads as TGTGCCAGCAGTTTGCCCCCCAGGGTGGGGAACACTGAAGCTTTCTTT. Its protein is CASSLPPRVGNTEAFF. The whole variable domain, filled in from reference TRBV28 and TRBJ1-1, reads DVKVTQSSRYLVKRTGEKVFLECVQDMDHENMFWYRQDPGLGLRLIYFSYDVKMKEKGDIPEGYSVSREKKERFSLILESASTNQTSMYLCASSLPPRVGNTEAFFGQGTRLTVV.

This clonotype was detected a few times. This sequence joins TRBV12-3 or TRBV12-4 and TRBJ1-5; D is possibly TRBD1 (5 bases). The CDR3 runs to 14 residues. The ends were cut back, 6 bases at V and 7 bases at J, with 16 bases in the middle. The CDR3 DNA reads TGTGCCAGCAGCGGGTGGTCGGGGGAGCAGCCCCAGCATTTT. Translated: CASSGWSGEQPQHF.

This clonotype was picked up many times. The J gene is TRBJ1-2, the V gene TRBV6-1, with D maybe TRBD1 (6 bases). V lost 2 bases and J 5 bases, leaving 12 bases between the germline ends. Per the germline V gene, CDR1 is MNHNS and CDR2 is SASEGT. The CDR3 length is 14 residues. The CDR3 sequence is CASSELGGTYGYTF. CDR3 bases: TGTGCCAGCAGTGAACTGGGAGGGACATATGGCTACACCTTC.

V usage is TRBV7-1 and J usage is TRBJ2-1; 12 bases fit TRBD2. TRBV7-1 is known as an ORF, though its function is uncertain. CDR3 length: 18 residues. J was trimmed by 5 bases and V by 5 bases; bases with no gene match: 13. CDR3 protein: CASSPVASGRATHNEQFF. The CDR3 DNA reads TGTGCCAGCAGCCCCGTCGCTAGCGGGAGGGCCACCCACAATGAGCAGTTCTTC.

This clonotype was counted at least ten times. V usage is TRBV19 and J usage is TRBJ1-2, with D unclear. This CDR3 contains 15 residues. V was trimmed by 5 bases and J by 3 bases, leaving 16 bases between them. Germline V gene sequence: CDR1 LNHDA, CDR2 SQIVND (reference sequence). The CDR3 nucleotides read TGTGCCAGTAGTCCCGGTGCGGGGATGGACTATGGCTACACCTTC. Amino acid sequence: CASSPGAGMDYGYTF.

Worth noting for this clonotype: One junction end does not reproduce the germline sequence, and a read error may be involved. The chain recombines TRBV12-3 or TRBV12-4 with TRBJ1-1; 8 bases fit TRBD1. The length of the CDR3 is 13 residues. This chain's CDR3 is CASSSQGATEVFF. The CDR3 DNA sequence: TGTGCCAGCAGTTCGCAGGGGGCCACTGAAGTTTTCTTT.

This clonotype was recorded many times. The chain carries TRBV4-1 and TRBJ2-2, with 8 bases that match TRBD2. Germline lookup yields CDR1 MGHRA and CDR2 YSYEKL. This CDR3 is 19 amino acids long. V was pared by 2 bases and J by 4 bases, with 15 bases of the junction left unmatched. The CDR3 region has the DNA TGCGCCAGCAGCCAATCCCTCTCGGGTAGCGGGGAGGTCACCGGGGAGCTGTTTTTT. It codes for CASSQSLSGSGEVTGELFF.

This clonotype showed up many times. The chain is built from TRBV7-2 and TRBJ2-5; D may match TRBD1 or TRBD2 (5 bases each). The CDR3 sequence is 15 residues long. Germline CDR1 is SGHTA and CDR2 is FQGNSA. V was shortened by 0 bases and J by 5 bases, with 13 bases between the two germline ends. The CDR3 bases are TGTGCCAGCAGCTTAGCTACCGGGGCCGGGGAGACCCAGTACTTC. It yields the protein CASSLATGAGETQYF.

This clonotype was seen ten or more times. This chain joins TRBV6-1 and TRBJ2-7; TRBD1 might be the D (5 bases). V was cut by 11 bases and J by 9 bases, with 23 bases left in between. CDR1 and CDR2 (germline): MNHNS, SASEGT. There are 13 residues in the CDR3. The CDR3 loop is CACKGQVLDGQYF. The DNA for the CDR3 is TGTGCCTGCAAGGGGCAGGTTTTGGACGGGCAGTACTTC.

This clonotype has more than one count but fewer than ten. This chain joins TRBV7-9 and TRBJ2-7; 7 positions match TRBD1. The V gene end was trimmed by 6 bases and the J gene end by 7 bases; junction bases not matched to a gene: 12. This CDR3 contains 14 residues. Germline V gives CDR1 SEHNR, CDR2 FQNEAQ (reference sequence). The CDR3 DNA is TGTGCCAGCAGGGGGGACAGTCGCTCCGGGGAGCAGTACTTC. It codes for CASRGDSRSGEQYF.

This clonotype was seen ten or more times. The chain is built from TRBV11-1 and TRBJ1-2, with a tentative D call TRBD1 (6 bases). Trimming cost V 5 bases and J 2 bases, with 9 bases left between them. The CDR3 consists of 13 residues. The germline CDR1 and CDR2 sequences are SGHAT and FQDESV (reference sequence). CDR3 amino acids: CASSTGHNYGYTF. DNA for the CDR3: TGTGCCAGCAGCACAGGGCACAACTATGGCTACACCTTC. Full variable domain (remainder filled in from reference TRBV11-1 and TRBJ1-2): EAEVAQSPRYKITEKSQAVAFWCDPISGHATLYWYRQILGQGPELLVQFQDESVVDDSQLPKDRFSAERLKGVDSTLKIQPAELGDSAMYLCASSTGHNYGYTFGSGTRLTVV.

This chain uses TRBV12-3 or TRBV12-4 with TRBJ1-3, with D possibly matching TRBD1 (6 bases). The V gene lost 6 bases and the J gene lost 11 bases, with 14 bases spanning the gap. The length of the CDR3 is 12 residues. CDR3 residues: CASSSPGTPIYF. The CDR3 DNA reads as TGTGCCAGCAGCTCCCCCGGGACACCCATATATTTT.

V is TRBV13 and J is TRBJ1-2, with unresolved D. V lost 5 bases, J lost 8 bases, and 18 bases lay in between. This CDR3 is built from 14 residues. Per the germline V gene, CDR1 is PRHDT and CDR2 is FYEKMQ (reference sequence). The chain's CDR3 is CASSAQRARVGYTF. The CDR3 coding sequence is TGTGCCAGCAGCGCCCAAAGGGCAAGGGTAGGCTACACCTTC.

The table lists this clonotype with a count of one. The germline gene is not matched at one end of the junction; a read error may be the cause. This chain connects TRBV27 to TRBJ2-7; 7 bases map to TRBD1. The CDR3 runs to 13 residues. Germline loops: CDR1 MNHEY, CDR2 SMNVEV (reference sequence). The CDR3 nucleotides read TGTGCCAGCAGTTTCTTCGACAGGGACGAGCAGTGCTTC. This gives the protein CASSFFDRDEQCF.

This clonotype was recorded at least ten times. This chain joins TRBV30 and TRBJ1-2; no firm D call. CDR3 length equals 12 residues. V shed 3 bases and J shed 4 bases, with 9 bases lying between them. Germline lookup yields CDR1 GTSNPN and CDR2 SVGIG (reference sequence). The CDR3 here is CAWSMGSYGYTF. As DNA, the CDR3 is TGTGCCTGGAGCATGGGTAGCTATGGCTACACCTTC. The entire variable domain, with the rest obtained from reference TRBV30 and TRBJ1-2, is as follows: SQTIHQWPATLVQPVGSPLSLECTVEGTSNPNLYWYRQAAGRGLQLLFYSVGIGQISSEVPQNLSASRPQDRQFILSSKKLLLSDSGFYLCAWSMGSYGYTFGSGTRLTVV.

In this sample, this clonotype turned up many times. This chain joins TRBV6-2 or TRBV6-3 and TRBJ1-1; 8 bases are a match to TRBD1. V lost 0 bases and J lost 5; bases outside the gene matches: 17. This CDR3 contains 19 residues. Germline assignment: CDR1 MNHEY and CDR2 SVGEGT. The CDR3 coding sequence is TGTGCCAGCAGTTACTCGAGATCGCCAGGGGGCGAGGGTGGGACTGAAGCTTTCTTT. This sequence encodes CASSYSRSPGGEGGTEAFF.

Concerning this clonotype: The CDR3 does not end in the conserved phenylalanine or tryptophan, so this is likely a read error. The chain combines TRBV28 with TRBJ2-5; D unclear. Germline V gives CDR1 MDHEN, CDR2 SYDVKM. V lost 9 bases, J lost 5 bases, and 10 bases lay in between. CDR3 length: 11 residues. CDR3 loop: CARSVRETQYL. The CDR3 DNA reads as TGTGCCAGGAGTGTGCGGGAGACCCAGTACTTG.